Listed here are 4 T cell receptor beta chains from one sample, sequenced in a study of T cells in Graves' hyperthyroidism and ophthalmopathy. Template material for amplifying TCR beta CDR3 regions consisted of RNA transcripts. The HTBI set primed first-round TCR CDR3 RT-PCR. MiXCR, run by TCRdb on the multiplex PCR reads, gives a single entry per CDR3 protein. This sample has hundreds of thousands of distinct CDR3 sequences, with approximately 40% found just once. Sequencing input: blood. Receptors originate from a man younger than 30 with Graves' hyperthyroidism.

The chain carries TRBV10-3 and TRBJ1-5; D unresolved. Trimming removed 10 bases from V and 5 bases from J, with 21 bases in between. This CDR3 has 15 residues. The V gene's germline CDR1 is ENHRY and CDR2 SYGVKD. The CDR3 DNA reads TGTGCCAGCAGGAGAACTGGTCAGCCCCATCAGCCCCAGCATTTT. Its translation: CASRRTGQPHQPQHF.

In its sample, this clonotype was seen a few times. This chain links TRBV7-9 with TRBJ2-5, with 7 bases that match TRBD2. V was pared by 5 bases and J by 3 bases, with 15 bases of the junction left unmatched. Germline CDR1 is SEHNR and CDR2 is FQNEAQ (reference sequence). The CDR3 has 17 amino acids. CDR3 sequence (DNA): TGTGCCAGCAGCCAAGACGGTGGGGGGGGGAACAAAGAGACCCAGTACTTC. This encodes CASSQDGGGGNKETQYF.

This clonotype was counted at least ten times. This chain connects TRBV7-8 to TRBJ1-2, with a weak D call TRBD1 (5 bases). The germline gives CDR1 SGHVS, CDR2 FQNEAQ. The CDR3 loop spans 15 amino acids. V lost 3 bases and J 8 bases, leaving 19 bases between the germline ends. CDR3 bases: TGTGCCAGCAGCTTTGGGCTACACGCTACAGGAGGCTACACCTTC. Translation: CASSFGLHATGGYTF.

The rearrangement joins TRBV6-2 or TRBV6-3 to TRBJ1-6, with unresolved D. Per the germline V gene, CDR1 is MNHEY and CDR2 is SVGEGT. The CDR3 sequence is 16 residues long. Trimming removed 6 bases from V and 0 bases from J, with 12 bases in between. CDR3 region: CASSLRESSYNSPLHF. The CDR3 nucleotides are TGTGCCAGCAGCCTCCGGGAGAGCTCCTATAATTCACCCCTCCACTTT.